Listed below are T cell receptor beta chains from one sample, sequenced in a study of cytomegalovirus exposure and HLA in healthy donors. Produced via immunoSEQ multiplex PCR; TCRdb's table is partial and in-frame only. The data hold about 98,000 clones, with 70% to 90% observed a single time. The sequenced sample consisted of PBMCs. The source is a young woman in good health and CMV-seronegative. Both conserved end residues are part of each CDR3. D genes are given only for firm matches. Where a row states a size, it is once, few, many or the class of an expanded clone; other rows omit it.

size	length	D	V	J	CDR3	DNA
-	15	-	TRBV4-2	TRBJ1-4	CASSQAPGQNEKLFF	TGTGCCAGCAGCCAAGCCCCAGGGCAGAATGAAAAACTGTTTTTT
once	13	-	TRBV28	TRBJ1-5	CASSRQFNQPQHF	TGTGCCAGCTCAAGACAGTTCAATCAGCCCCAGCATTTT
-	13	-	TRBV11-3	TRBJ1-1	CASSLAPNTEAFF	TGTGCCAGCAGCTTGGCCCCGAACACTGAAGCTTTCTTT
-	16	TRBD1	TRBV9	TRBJ1-1	CASSFNPSRDRAEAFF	TGTGCCAGCAGCTTCAACCCGTCCCGGGACAGGGCCGAAGCTTTCTTT
-	19	TRBD2	TRBV7-6	TRBJ2-3	CASSPLASGGNPSTDTQYF	TGTGCCAGCAGCCCGCTTGCTAGCGGGGGCAATCCTAGCACAGATACGCAGTATTTT
-	14	TRBD1	TRBV27	TRBJ1-1	CASTLTGGNTEAFF	TGTGCCAGCACCTTGACAGGGGGCAACACTGAAGCTTTCTTT
-	15	TRBD1	TRBV5-1	TRBJ1-1	CASRQNTGENTEAFF	TGCGCCAGCAGGCAGAATACAGGGGAGAACACTGAAGCTTTCTTT
-	15	TRBD2	TRBV4-3	TRBJ2-1	CASSQESGRNGEQFF	TGCGCCAGCAGCCAAGAAAGCGGGAGGAACGGTGAGCAGTTCTTC
-	14	-	TRBV11-3	TRBJ2-3	CASSLEGATDTQYF	TGTGCCAGCAGCTTAGAGGGAGCGACAGATACGCAGTATTTT
-	15	-	TRBV9	TRBJ2-1	CASSPRGTAYNEQFF	TGTGCCAGCAGCCCCCGGGGGACAGCCTACAATGAGCAGTTCTTC
-	13	TRBD2	TRBV6-5	TRBJ2-5	CASMRGNQETQYF	TGTGCCAGCATGCGGGGGAACCAAGAGACCCAGTACTTC
-	16	-	TRBV7-8	TRBJ2-7	CASSLKQGDSSYEQYF	TGTGCCAGCAGCTTGAAACAGGGAGATTCTTCCTACGAGCAGTACTTC
-	13	TRBD1	TRBV7-6	TRBJ1-1	CASSSGQGTEAFF	TGTGCCAGCAGCTCGGGACAGGGCACTGAAGCTTTCTTT
-	12	-	TRBV6-6	TRBJ1-1	CASRPGNTEAFF	TGTGCCAGCAGGCCAGGGAACACTGAAGCTTTCTTT